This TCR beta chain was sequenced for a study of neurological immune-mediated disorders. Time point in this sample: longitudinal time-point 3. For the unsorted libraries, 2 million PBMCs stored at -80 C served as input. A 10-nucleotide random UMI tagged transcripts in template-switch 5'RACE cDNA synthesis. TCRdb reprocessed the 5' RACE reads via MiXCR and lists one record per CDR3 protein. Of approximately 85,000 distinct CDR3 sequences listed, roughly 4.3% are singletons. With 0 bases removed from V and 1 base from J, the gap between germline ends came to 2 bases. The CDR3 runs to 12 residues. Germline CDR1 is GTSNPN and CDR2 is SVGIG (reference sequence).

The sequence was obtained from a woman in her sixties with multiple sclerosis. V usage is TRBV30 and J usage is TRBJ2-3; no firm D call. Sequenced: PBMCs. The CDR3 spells CAWSVGTDTQYF. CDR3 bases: TGTGCCTGGAGTGTCGGCACAGATACGCAGTATTTT.